This paragraph covers one TCR beta chain sequence. Each single cDNA molecule received a unique molecular identifier. TCRdb processed the 5' RACE reads anew with MiXCR; each CDR3 protein has one entry. The sample holds tens of thousands of distinct CDR3 sequences, 3% to 4.5% seen once. The sample belongs to a study of early T cells in non-severe SARS-CoV-2 infection. Study overall: Chains were not paired, and sequencing was done on bulk RNA from unsorted whole blood.

Trimming left V 3 bases short and J 8 bases short, with 16 bases between. The CDR3 is 13 amino acids. The germline gives CDR1 DFQATT, CDR2 SNEGSKA (reference sequence). This sequence originates from an adult who was a healthcare worker with PCR-confirmed SARS-CoV-2 infection or an uninfected control (not recorded which). The specimen was whole blood. V is TRBV20-1 and J is TRBJ1-1; no clear D. CDR3 in DNA: TGCAGTGCTAGTAAGGAGGCCCTAGGGGAAGCTTTCTTT. Amino acid sequence: CSASKEALGEAFF.